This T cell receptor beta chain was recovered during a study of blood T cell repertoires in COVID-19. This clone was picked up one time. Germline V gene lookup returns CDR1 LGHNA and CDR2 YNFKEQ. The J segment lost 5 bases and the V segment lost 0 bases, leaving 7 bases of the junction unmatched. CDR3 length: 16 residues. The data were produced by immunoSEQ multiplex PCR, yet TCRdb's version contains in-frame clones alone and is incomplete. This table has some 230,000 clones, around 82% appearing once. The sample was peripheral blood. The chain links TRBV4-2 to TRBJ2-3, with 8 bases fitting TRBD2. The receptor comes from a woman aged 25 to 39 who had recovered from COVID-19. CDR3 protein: CASSQEVLAGGDTQYF. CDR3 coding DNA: TGTGCCAGCAGCCAAGAGGTGCTAGCGGGTGGAGATACGCAGTATTTT.